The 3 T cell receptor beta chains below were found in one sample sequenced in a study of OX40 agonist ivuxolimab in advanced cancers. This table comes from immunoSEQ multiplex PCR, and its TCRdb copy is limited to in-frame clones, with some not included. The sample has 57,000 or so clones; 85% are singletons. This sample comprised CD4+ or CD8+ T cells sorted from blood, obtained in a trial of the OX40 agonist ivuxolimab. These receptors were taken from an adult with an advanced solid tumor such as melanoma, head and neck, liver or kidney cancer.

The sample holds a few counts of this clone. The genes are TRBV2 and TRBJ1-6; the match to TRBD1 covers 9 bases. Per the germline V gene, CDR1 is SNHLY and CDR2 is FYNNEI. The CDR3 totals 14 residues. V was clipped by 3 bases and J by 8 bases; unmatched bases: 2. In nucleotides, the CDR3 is TGTGCCAGCAGTGAGTGGGACAGGGATTCACCCCTCCACTTT. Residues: CASSEWDRDSPLHF.

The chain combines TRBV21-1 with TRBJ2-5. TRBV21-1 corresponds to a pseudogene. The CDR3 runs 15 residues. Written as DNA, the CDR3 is TGTGCCAGCATAAGGGACCAGGACCCCCTAGAGACCCAGTACTTC. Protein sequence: CASIRDQDPLETQYF.

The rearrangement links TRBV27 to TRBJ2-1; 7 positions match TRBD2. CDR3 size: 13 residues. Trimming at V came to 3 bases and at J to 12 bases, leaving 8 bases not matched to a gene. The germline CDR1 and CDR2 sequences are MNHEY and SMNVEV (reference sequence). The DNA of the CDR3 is TGTGCCAGCAGTTTGAGCCGGGAGGCGGGGCAGTTCTTC. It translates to CASSLSREAGQFF.